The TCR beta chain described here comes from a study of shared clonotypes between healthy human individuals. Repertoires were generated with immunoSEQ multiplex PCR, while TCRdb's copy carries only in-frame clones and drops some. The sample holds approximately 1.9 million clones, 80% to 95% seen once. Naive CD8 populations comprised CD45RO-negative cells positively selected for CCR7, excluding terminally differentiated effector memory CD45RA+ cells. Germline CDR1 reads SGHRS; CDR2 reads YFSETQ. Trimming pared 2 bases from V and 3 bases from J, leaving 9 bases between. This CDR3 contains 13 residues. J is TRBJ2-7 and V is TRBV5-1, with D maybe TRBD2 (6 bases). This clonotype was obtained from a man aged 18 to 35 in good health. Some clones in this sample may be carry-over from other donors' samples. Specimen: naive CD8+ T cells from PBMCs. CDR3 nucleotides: TGCGCCAGCAGCTTCGGGGACTTCTACGAGCAGTACTTC. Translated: CASSFGDFYEQYF.